Listed below are T cell receptor beta chains from one sample, sequenced in a study of cytomegalovirus exposure and HLA in healthy donors. Data came from immunoSEQ multiplex PCR; TCRdb stores just in-frame clones and leaves some out. The table lists roughly 150,000 clones, about 86% of them singletons, with 2% to 2.5% in the top ten. Sequenced sample: PBMCs. Receptor source: a woman aged 18-35 years in good health and CMV-seronegative. Each CDR3 is given without its conserved first and last residue.

v_gene	CDR3aa
TRBV7-3	ASSPSGDSYEQY
TRBV7-5	VRSLGVAGDQETQY
TRBV6-5	ATKGGESSYEQY
TRBV5-1	ASSLAGGVNTIY
TRBV9	ASSVGGLAGGDTQY
TRBV6-1	ASSEGLITGELF
TRBV7-9	ASSLSGTSGVNTGELF
TRBV2	ASSVTSGSRTDTQY
TRBV27	ASRPGFNQPQH
TRBV5-1	ASSLAYGGPGDEQF
TRBV7-9	ASSPLLPIPYEQY
TRBV5-1	ASGTGLSTDTQY
TRBV28	ASSLSGWGRDRGLGGYT
TRBV5-6	ASSRLAGLVNSYEQY
TRBV13	ASSPGTGGYNEQF
TRBV29-1	SVRTQGADTQY
TRBV25-1	ARFRTAREAF
TRBV5-6	ASSSRQGMVYGYT
TRBV9	ASSVRLEPKGELF
TRBV6-5	ASSYNRQGLGKLF
TRBV2	ASSEEGQPNQPQH
TRBV5-1	ASSISVRGGTDTQY
TRBV18	ASSGAFGYT
TRBV10-3	AISESKEGRNQPQH
TRBV5-1	ASSLFRDSGDNEQF
TRBV5-6	ASSLILAVGSEQF
TRBV7-2	ASSAGLLTYEQY
TRBV5-4	ASRPGTRNTGELF
TRBV7-3	ASSSSTSGGTDTQY
TRBV7-2	ASSSSGGTYEQY
TRBV5-5	ASSFYSLEQY
TRBV7-2	ASSLEPRTSGTDTQY
TRBV18	ASSPDSNSNQPQH
TRBV7-9	ASSLGQVFNYGYT
TRBV28	ASSLNGGDRVRELF
TRBV18	ASSPGTSGPYEQY
TRBV10-3	AISESGQVNEKLF
TRBV7-8	ASSPPRGTGAAGIEQF
TRBV27	ASSLSRLGNTIY
TRBV7-6	ASSLVGTGVAF
TRBV5-6	ASSFLGTSASYEQY
TRBV30	AWSGREVSNEQF
TRBV4-1	ASSLNNEQF
TRBV7-9	ASSPEEREAF
TRBV27	ASSTGTTNEQF
TRBV4-3	ASSQESHGATYEQY
TRBV14	ASSSQAGDGNGETQY
TRBV6-1	ASGQITEAF
TRBV7-2	ASSLGGAGELF
TRBV5-1	ASSLGHVDTQY
TRBV6-4	ASSDSLSGEQY
TRBV5-1	ASSFNRDLGNEQF
TRBV18	ASSPPDRSMNTEAF
TRBV19	ASSILPDRTYNYGYT
TRBV30	AWSHGGNTEAF